These 23 T cell receptor beta chains share one sample of origin, sequenced in a study of PD-1 blockade in classical Hodgkin lymphoma. Method: immunoSEQ multiplex PCR; TCRdb's copy keeps in-frame clones and lacks some. The sample holds about 75,000 clones; just over 90% are singletons and the top ten take about 7.8%. Relapse after autologous stem cell transplantation occurred in every patient, and brentuximab vedotin exposure varied. The sample consisted of peripheral blood mononuclear cells (PBMCs), taken at baseline. These receptors came from a human donor with classical Hodgkin lymphoma.

Here the CDR3 reads CASSTGFRTLYNEQFF. Written as DNA, the CDR3 is TGCGCCAGCAGCACAGGCTTCCGGACGCTTTACAATGAGCAGTTCTTC. The V call is TRBV5-1, the J call TRBJ2-1; tentatively, D is TRBD1 (5 bases). Trimming cost V 4 bases and J 4 bases, with 18 bases left between them. In germline, CDR1 is SGHRS, CDR2 YFSETQ. The CDR3 is made up of 16 amino acids.

The CDR3 bases are TGCGCCAGCAGCTTGGCGGGGGCGTACATGAACACTGAAGCTTTCTTT. Its translation: CASSLAGAYMNTEAFF. This rearrangement joins TRBV5-1 to TRBJ1-1, with D maybe TRBD1 (6 bases). Trimming left V 0 bases short and J 0 bases short, with 12 bases between. The CDR3 runs to 16 residues. Germline assignment: CDR1 SGHRS and CDR2 YFSETQ.

This rearrangement joins TRBV11-2 to TRBJ2-5; D ambiguous. Trimming shortened V by 0 bases and J by 5 bases, and 10 bases separated the two germline ends. Germline lookup yields CDR1 SGHAT and CDR2 FQNNGV. This CDR3 spans 14 amino acids. The CDR3 DNA reads TGTGCCAGCAGCTTAGACCCTTTATGGGAGACCCAGTACTTC. The encoded protein is CASSLDPLWETQYF.

V is TRBV27 and J is TRBJ1-1; perhaps TRBD1 as D (5 bases). The germline V and J ends were trimmed by 5 bases and 5 bases, with 24 bases remaining between them. The CDR3 is 17 amino acids. Germline-derived CDR1 and CDR2 are MNHEY and SMNVEV (reference sequence). The CDR3 DNA follows: TGTGCCAGCAGTCAATCCCCGTGGCTCTTGGAGGGGACTGAAGCTTTCTTT. This translates into CASSQSPWLLEGTEAFF.

V is TRBV7-8 and J is TRBJ1-3; 11 bases match TRBD1. J lost 1 base, V lost 5 bases, and 4 bases had no gene match. Germline loops: CDR1 SGHVS, CDR2 FQNEAQ. CDR3 length: 16 amino acids. Here the CDR3 reads CASSPRDRGSGNTIYF. The CDR3 DNA reads as TGTGCCAGCAGCCCAAGGGACAGGGGGTCTGGAAACACCATATATTTT.

The table lists this clone with a count of one. The chain uses TRBV28 and TRBJ2-7, with 7 bases identical to TRBD1. Looked up from germline, CDR1 is MDHEN and CDR2 is SYDVKM. The CDR3 contains 14 residues. Losses at the gene ends were 4 bases for V and 4 bases for J; bases not matched to a gene: 7. The CDR3: CASSSGQDIYEQYF. The CDR3 coding sequence is TGTGCCAGCAGTTCAGGACAGGATATTTACGAGCAGTACTTC.

V is TRBV7-9 and J is TRBJ2-7, with D perhaps being TRBD1 or TRBD2 (5 bases each). The CDR3 contains 13 residues. Germline values: CDR1 SEHNR, CDR2 FQNEAQ (reference sequence). V dropped 1 base and J dropped 5 bases, with 9 bases sitting between them. CDR3 sequence (DNA): TGTGCCAGCAGCTTAGTCTCGGGGCACGAGCAGTACTTC. Amino acids: CASSLVSGHEQYF.

The V call is TRBV4-1, the J call TRBJ2-7; 9 positions agree with TRBD1. The CDR3 spans 15 residues. From germline, CDR1 is MGHRA and CDR2 YSYEKL. J was trimmed by 3 bases and V by 1 base; bases with no gene match: 4. CDR3 DNA sequence: TGCGCCAGCAGCCAAGCGGGACAGGGAGGCTACGAGCAGTACTTC. Its protein product is CASSQAGQGGYEQYF.

The chain has TRBV27 and TRBJ1-3, with 7 bases that match TRBD1. The V and J ends lost 8 bases and 2 bases, in that order; junction bases with no gene match: 6. The CDR3 consists of 14 residues. The germline CDR1 and CDR2 sequences are MNHEY and SMNVEV (reference sequence). For the CDR3, the DNA is TGTGCCAGCGGCAGGGGGGGGGCTGGAAACACCATATATTTT. Translated: CASGRGGAGNTIYF.

The chain employs TRBV4-1 and TRBJ1-3; 8 bases are a match to TRBD1. Germline values: CDR1 MGHRA, CDR2 YSYEKL. Unmatched junction bases numbered 2, after V lost 4 bases and J lost 0 bases. This CDR3 is 15 amino acids long. The CDR3 nucleotides are TGCGCCAGCAGCCTACAGGGGGACTCTGGAAACACCATATATTTT. It codes for CASSLQGDSGNTIYF.

V and J are TRBV18 and TRBJ2-3; 9 nucleotides match TRBD2. V gave up 2 bases and J gave up 0 bases; unmatched junction bases: 12. Germline V gene data show CDR1 as KGHSH and CDR2 as LQKENI. The CDR3 has 19 residues. The CDR3 region has the DNA TGTGCCAGCTCACCAGTTCCTAGCGGGGAACTTACTAGCACAGATACGCAGTATTTT. Protein product: CASSPVPSGELTSTDTQYF.

The V and J genes are TRBV18 and TRBJ2-7, with 9 bases lining up with TRBD1. Germline-derived CDR1 and CDR2 are KGHSH and LQKENI. V trimming: 0 bases; J trimming: 2 bases; junction bases outside the gene matches: 2. This CDR3 comprises 15 residues. CDR3 in amino acids: CASSPPWDRAYEQYF. In DNA, the CDR3 is TGTGCCAGCTCACCACCCTGGGACAGGGCCTACGAGCAGTACTTC.

This clone was detected once. V usage is TRBV29-1 and J usage is TRBJ2-7; D remains unclear. Between the trimmed V and J ends, which lost 5 bases and 3 bases, there was a span of 8 bases. This CDR3 comprises 11 residues. Germline values: CDR1 SQVTM, CDR2 ANQGSEA. The CDR3 here is CSVTQNYEQYF. The CDR3, as DNA: TGCAGCGTTACTCAAAACTACGAGCAGTACTTC.

This chain joins TRBV5-1 and TRBJ2-3, with 13 bases matching TRBD2. Trimming removed 5 bases from V and 6 bases from J; junction bases left unmatched: 27. This CDR3 has 22 residues. The germline V gene has CDR1 SGHRS and CDR2 YFSETQ. The CDR3 reads CASRAGQGNEGLAGEARDTQYF. The CDR3 region has the DNA TGCGCCAGCAGAGCAGGACAGGGGAATGAAGGACTAGCGGGAGAGGCACGGGATACGCAGTATTTT.

The rearrangement joins TRBV7-2 to TRBJ2-5; 12 bases map to TRBD2. Germline loops: CDR1 SGHTA, CDR2 FQGNSA. The CDR3 covers 16 residues. The ends lost 0 bases at V and 5 bases at J; junction bases unmatched: 4. The CDR3 bases are TGTGCCAGCAGCTTAGCACTAGCGGGAGGAGTTGAGACCCAGTACTTC. Translated: CASSLALAGGVETQYF.

This clone showed up just once. This chain connects TRBV30 to TRBJ2-7; D perhaps matches TRBD2 (5 bases). V was pared by 4 bases and J by 6 bases, with 13 bases between. This CDR3 has 12 residues. The germline CDR1 and CDR2 sequences are GTSNPN and SVGIG (reference sequence). CDR3 DNA: TGTGCCTGGATGGCTAGCTCCCTCGAGCAGTACTTC. The encoded protein is CAWMASSLEQYF.

This chain uses TRBV7-9 with TRBJ2-5; no clear D gene. The CDR3 spans 15 residues. V dropped 1 base and J dropped 1 base, with 10 bases sitting between them. Germline V lookup: CDR1 SEHNR, CDR2 FQNEAQ (reference sequence). CDR3: CASSLVVSPQETQYF. CDR3 nucleotide sequence: TGTGCCAGCAGCTTAGTTGTCAGCCCCCAAGAGACCCAGTACTTC.

Here the CDR3 DNA reads TGTGCCAGCAGCGTAGCGGTACCAACAGATACGCAGTATTTT. This encodes CASSVAVPTDTQYF. The chain carries TRBV9 and TRBJ2-3, with D uncertain. The CDR3 is 14 amino acids. Germline V gene sequence: CDR1 SGDLS, CDR2 YYNGEE. V was trimmed by 0 bases and J by 3 bases, leaving 8 bases between them.

The rearrangement joins TRBV6-1 to TRBJ2-6; D remains ambiguous. The CDR3 runs 15 residues. CDR1 and CDR2 (germline): MNHNS, SASEGT. The ends were cut back, 1 base at V and 2 bases at J, with 6 bases in the middle. The CDR3 sequence: CASSEGNPGANVLTF. As DNA, the CDR3 is TGTGCCAGCAGTGAAGGCAATCCTGGGGCCAACGTCCTGACTTTC.

This chain joins TRBV7-3 and TRBJ2-7, with 9 bases that match TRBD2. Germline lookup yields CDR1 SGHTA and CDR2 FQGTGA. The CDR3 sequence is 16 residues long. V lost 1 base and J lost 3; bases outside the gene matches: 7. CDR3 sequence reads: CASSLSVSSGVYEQYF. CDR3 bases: TGTGCCAGCAGCTTAAGCGTCTCTAGCGGGGTCTACGAGCAGTACTTC.

The V call is TRBV18, the J call TRBJ1-6; D not certain. Between the trimmed V and J ends, which lost 4 bases and 2 bases, there was a span of 15 bases. This CDR3 contains 17 residues. Germline V gene sequence: CDR1 KGHSH, CDR2 LQKENI. The DNA for the CDR3 is TGTGCCAGCTCACTCTCACTCACAGACACCTATAATTCACCCCTCCACTTT. This encodes CASSLSLTDTYNSPLHF.

CDR3 amino acids: CASSSGQPSYEQYF. The CDR3, as DNA: TGTGCCAGCAGCTCTGGACAACCATCCTACGAGCAGTACTTC. The chain recombines TRBV5-6 with TRBJ2-7; D possibly corresponds to TRBD1 (5 bases). Trimming shortened V by 3 bases and J by 1 base, and 11 bases separated the two germline ends. Germline V gene sequence: CDR1 SGHDT, CDR2 YYEEEE. This CDR3 is 14 amino acids long.

V and J are TRBV7-9 and TRBJ1-1; 8 nucleotides align to TRBD1. CDR1 SEHNR and CDR2 FQNEAQ come from the germline V gene (reference sequence). V shed 3 bases and J 4 bases; nucleotides not matched to a gene: 4. The CDR3 is 14 residues long. In DNA, the CDR3 is TGTGCCAGCAGCTTCGCCCAGGGGGCCACTGAAGCTTTCTTT. Its translation: CASSFAQGATEAFF.